The T cell receptor beta chain described here comes from a study of blood T cell repertoires in COVID-19. Study-level information: Collection of acute and convalescent COVID-19 samples took place in the United States, Italy and Spain. Nucleic acid was either cDNA or gDNA, and it came from T cells, B-cell-depleted T cells, or PBMCs.

With 4 bases clipped from V and 3 bases from J, the junction kept 12 bases outside the gene matches. The CDR3 covers 17 residues. Germline loops: CDR1 SGDLS, CDR2 YYNGEE. Here immunoSEQ multiplex PCR was the method, and the copy in TCRdb shows in-frame clones only, minus some. Here the sample spans around 47,000 clones, roughly 91% being singletons. The source is a man older than 75 with active or convalescent COVID-19. What was sequenced was peripheral blood. This sequence joins TRBV9 and TRBJ2-7; 11 positions match TRBD1. The DNA of the CDR3 is TGTGCCAGCAGCCCCCAATTACCCGGGACAGGGGGCTACGAGCAGTACTTC. Translated, it gives CASSPQLPGTGGYEQYF.